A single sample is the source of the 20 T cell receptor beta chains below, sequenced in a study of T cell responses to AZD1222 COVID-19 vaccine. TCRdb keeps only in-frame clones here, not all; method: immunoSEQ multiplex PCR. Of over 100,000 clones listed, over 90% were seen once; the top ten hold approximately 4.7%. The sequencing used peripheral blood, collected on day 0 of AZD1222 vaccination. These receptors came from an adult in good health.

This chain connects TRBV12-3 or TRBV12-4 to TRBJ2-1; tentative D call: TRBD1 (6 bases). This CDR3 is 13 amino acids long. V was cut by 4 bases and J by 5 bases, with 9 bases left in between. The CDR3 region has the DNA TGTGCCAGCAGTTGGGCAGGGGACAATGAGCAGTTCTTC. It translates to CASSWAGDNEQFF.

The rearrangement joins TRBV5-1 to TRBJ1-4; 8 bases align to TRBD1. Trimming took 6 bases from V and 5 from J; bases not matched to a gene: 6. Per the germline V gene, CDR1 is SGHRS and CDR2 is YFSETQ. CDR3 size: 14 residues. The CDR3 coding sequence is TGCGCCAGCAAAGGGGGACAGGAGAATGAAAAACTGTTTTTT. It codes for CASKGGQENEKLFF.

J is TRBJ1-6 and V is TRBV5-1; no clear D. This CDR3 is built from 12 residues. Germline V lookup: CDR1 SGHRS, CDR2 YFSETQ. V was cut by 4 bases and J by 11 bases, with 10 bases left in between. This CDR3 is CASSVDSPPLHF. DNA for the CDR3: TGCGCCAGCAGCGTGGACTCGCCACCCCTCCACTTT.

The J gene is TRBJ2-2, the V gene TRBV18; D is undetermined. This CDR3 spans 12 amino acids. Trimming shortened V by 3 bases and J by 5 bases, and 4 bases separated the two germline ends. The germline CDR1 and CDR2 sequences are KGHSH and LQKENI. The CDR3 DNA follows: TGTGCCAGCTCACCCACTACCGGGGAGCTGTTTTTT. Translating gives CASSPTTGELFF. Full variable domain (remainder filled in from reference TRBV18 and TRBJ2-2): NAGVMQNPRHLVRRRGQEARLRCSPMKGHSHVYWYRQLPEEGLKFMVYLQKENIIDESGMPKERFSAEFPKEGPSILRIQQVVRGDSAAYFCASSPTTGELFFGEGSRLTVL.

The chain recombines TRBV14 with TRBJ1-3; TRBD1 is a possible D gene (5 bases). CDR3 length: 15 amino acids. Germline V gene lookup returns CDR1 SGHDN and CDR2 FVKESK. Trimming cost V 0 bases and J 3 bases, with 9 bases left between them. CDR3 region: CASSQDWGGGNTIYF. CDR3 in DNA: TGTGCCAGCAGCCAAGACTGGGGCGGTGGAAACACCATATATTTT.

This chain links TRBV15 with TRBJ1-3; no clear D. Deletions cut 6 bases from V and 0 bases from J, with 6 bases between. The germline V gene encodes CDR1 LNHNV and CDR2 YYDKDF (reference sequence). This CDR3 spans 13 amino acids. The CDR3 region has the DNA TGTGCCACCAGACGGTTCTCTGGAAACACCATATATTTT. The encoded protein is CATRRFSGNTIYF.

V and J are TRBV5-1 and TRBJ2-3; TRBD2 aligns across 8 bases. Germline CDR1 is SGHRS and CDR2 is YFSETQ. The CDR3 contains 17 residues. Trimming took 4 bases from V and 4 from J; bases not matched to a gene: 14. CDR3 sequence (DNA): TGCGCCAGCAGCCGCGGAACCCGAGCAGCGGGAGCAGATACGCAGTATTTT. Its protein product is CASSRGTRAAGADTQYF.

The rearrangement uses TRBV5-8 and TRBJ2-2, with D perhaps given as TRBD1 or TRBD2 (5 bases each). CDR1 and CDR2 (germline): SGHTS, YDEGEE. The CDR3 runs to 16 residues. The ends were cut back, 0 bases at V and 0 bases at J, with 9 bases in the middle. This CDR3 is CASSLAEGPNTGELFF. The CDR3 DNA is TGTGCCAGCAGCTTGGCCGAGGGGCCGAACACCGGGGAGCTGTTTTTT.

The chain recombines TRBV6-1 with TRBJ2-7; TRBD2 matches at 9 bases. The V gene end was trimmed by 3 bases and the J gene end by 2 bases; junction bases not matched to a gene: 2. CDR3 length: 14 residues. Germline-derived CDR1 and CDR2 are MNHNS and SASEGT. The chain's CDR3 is CASSDLAGTYEQYF. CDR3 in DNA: TGTGCCAGCAGTGACCTAGCGGGAACCTACGAGCAGTACTTC.

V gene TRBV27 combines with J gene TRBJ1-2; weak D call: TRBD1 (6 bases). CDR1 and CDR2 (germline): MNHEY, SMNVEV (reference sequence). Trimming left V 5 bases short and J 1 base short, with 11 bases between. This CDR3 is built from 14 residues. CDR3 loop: CASSEQGNNYGYTF. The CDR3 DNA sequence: TGTGCCAGCAGTGAACAGGGTAATAACTATGGCTACACCTTC.

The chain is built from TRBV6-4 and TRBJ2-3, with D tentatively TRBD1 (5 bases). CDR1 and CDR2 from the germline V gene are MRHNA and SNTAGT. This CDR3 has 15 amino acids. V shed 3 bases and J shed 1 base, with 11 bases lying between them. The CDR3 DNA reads TGTGCCAGCAGTGAAGGGGCCTTGGGCACAGATACGCAGTATTTT. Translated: CASSEGALGTDTQYF.

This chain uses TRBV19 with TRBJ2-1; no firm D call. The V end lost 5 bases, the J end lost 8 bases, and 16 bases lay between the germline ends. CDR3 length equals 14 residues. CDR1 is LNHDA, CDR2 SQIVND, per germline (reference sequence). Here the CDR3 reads CASSLDPSSDEQFF. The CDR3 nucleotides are TGTGCCAGTAGTCTGGACCCCTCAAGCGATGAGCAGTTCTTC. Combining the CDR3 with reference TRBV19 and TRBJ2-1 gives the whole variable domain DGGITQSPKYLFRKEGQNVTLSCEQNLNHDAMYWYRQDPGQGLRLIYYSQIVNDFQKGDIAEGYSVSREKKESFPLTVTSAQKNPTAFYLCASSLDPSSDEQFFGPGTRLTVL.

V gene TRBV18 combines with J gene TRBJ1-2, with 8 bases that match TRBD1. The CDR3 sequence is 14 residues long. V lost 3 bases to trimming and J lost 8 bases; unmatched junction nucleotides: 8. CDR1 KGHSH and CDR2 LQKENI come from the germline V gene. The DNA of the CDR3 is TGTGCCAGCTCACCCCCGACAGGGGTGCGAGGCTACACCTTC. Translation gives CASSPPTGVRGYTF.

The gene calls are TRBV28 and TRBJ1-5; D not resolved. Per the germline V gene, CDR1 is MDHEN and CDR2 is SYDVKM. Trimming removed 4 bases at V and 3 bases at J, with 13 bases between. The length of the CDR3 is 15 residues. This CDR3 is CASSSISDVNQPQHF. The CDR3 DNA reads TGTGCCAGCAGTTCCATCTCGGACGTCAATCAGCCCCAGCATTTT.

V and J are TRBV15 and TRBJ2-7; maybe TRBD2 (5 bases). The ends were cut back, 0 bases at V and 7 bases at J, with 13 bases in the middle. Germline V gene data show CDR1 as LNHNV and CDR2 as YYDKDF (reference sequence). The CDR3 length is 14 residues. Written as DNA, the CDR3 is TGTGCCACCAGCAGAGATACGGGGAGAAGGGAGCAGTACTTC. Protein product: CATSRDTGRREQYF.

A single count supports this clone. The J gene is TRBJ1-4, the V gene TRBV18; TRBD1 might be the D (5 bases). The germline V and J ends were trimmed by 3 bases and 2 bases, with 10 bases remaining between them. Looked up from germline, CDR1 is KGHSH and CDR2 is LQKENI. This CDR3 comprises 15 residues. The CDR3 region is CASSPPGQTNEKLFF. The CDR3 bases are TGTGCCAGCTCACCCCCGGGGCAGACTAATGAAAAACTGTTTTTT.

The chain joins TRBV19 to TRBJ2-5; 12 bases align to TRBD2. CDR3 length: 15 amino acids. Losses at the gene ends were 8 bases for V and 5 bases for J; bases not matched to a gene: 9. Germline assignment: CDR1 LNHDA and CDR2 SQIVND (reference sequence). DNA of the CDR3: TGTGCCAGTCGCGCTAGCGGGAGGGCCGGGGAGACCCAGTACTTC. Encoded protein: CASRASGRAGETQYF.

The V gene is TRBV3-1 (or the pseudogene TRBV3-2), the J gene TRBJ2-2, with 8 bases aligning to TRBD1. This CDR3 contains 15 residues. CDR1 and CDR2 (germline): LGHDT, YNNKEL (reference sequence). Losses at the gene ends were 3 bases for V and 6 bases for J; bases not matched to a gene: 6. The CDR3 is CASSQGTGSPGELFF. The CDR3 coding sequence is TGTGCCAGCAGCCAGGGGACAGGAAGTCCCGGGGAGCTGTTTTTT.

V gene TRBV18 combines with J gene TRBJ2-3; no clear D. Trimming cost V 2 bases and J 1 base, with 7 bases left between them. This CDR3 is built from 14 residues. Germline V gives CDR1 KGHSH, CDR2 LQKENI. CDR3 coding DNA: TGTGCCAGCTCACCAAGTAGCCGCACAGATACGCAGTATTTT. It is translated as CASSPSSRTDTQYF.

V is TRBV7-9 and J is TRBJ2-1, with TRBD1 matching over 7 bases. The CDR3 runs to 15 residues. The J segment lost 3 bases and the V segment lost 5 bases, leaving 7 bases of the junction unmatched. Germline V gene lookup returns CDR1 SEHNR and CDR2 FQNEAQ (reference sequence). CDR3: CASSPGQEFYNEQFF. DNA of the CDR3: TGTGCCAGCAGCCCAGGACAGGAGTTCTACAATGAGCAGTTCTTC.